Sequencing of this T cell receptor (beta chain) was carried out in a study of immune heterogeneity within non-small cell lung tumors. Study-wide background: Tumors were classified as 4 squamous cell carcinomas, about 9 non-squamous carcinomas and 1 not otherwise specified.

The template for each sample was roughly 650 ng of genomic DNA, which had been extracted from bulk tumor tissue. Doctors removed several biopsies from each primary tumor during surgery, keeping them far apart. Samples came from untreated patients having curative surgery for newly diagnosed non-small cell lung cancer. A total of around 15 patients with newly diagnosed non-small cell lung cancer, all of whom were undergoing surgery with curative intent, made up the donors. Details on this clonotype: Its antigen is still unknown.

Overall study findings and caveats: Identical dominant CDR3 beta clonotypes spanned tumor sites within a patient, beside site-unique high-frequency clones. Comparison across individual patients showed largely distinct high-frequency T-cell receptor beta clonotypes.

The authors amplified TCR beta CDR3 by multiplex PCR with 32 V and 13 J primers. One entry per CDR3 protein, called by TCRdb with MiXCR from the multiplex PCR reads. The table lists approximately 6,300 distinct CDR3 sequences, about 20% of them singletons. V was cut by 1 base and J by 5 bases, with 8 bases left in between. The CDR3 length is 13 residues. Germline CDR1 and CDR2: SEHNR and FQNEAQ (reference sequence). The V and J genes are TRBV7-9 and TRBJ1-2; D possibly corresponds to TRBD1 (5 bases). The sample taken for sequencing was lung tumor tissue. This TCR was recovered from a female donor with non-small cell lung cancer. CDR3 sequence (DNA): TGTGCCAGCAGCTTAGGGGAGGGGTATGGCTACACCTTC. The encoded protein is CASSLGEGYGYTF.